This TCR beta chain derives from a study of memory CD4+ T cells and cytomegalovirus serostatus. Study observations and caveats: A US-trained random forest predicted CMV serostatus with median AUC around 0.91. Suggested: most of the CMV-linked TCR signature lies in CD4+ memory cells.

Profiled with immunoSEQ multiplex PCR; TCRdb holds only in-frame clones, not every one. The table has about 75,000 clones, around 80% seen once. The sort gate was single viable CD3+CD4+CD8-CD45RO+ cells for memory CD4+ T cells. The sample holds a few counts of this clone. Its antigen is as yet unknown. The receptor was derived from an adult in good health and CMV-seropositive. Sample: memory CD4+ T cells from blood.

The CDR3 bases are TGTGCCAGCAGCCCCCGGGCTTACTCTGGAAACACCATATATTTT. Encoded protein: CASSPRAYSGNTIYF. The chain combines TRBV7-9 with TRBJ1-3; D unresolved. This CDR3 is 15 amino acids long. The germline V gene has CDR1 SEHNR and CDR2 FQNEAQ (reference sequence). V lost 5 bases, J lost 0 bases, and 11 bases lay in between. Combining the CDR3 with reference TRBV7-9 and TRBJ1-3 gives the whole variable domain DTGVSQNPRHKITKRGQNVTFRCDPISEHNRLYWYRQTLGQGPEFLTYFQNEAQLEKSRLLSDRFSAERPKGSFSTLEIQRTEQGDSAMYLCASSPRAYSGNTIYFGEGSWLTVV.